This T cell receptor beta chain was found in a study of T cell changes during pregnancy in multiple sclerosis. Trimming removed 1 base from V and 3 bases from J, with 8 bases in between. The CDR3 is 14 amino acids. From germline, CDR1 is LGHNA and CDR2 YNFKEQ. Assay: immunoSEQ multiplex PCR; the TCRdb copy retains only in-frame clones and omits some. The sample lists 90,000 to 120,000 clones; around 92% were seen once. This clonotype was obtained from a female donor in good health, enrolled as a control in a pregnancy study. The chain links TRBV4-2 to TRBJ2-3, with D possibly being TRBD2 (5 bases). Sequencing used peripheral blood, obtained in the third trimester of pregnancy. The CDR3 spells CASSQVGRTDTQYF. The CDR3 nucleotides read TGTGCCAGCAGCCAAGTAGGGAGAACAGATACGCAGTATTTT.